The 32 T cell receptor beta chains below all came from one sample that was sequenced in a study of regulatory T cells in long-lasting Graves disease. The TCR beta library used iRepertoire HTBI primers with Arm-PCR amplification of CDR3. In TCRdb, the multiplex PCR reads were re-called with MiXCR into one record per CDR3 protein. Here the sample spans about 500,000 distinct CDR3 sequences, 15% to 20% being singletons. Time point described: newly diagnosed GD, antithyroid drugs for less than 3 months. The authors made the TCR library using RNA they extracted from PBMCs. Another study also made use of these data, one on T cells in Graves' hyperthyroidism and ophthalmopathy.

The sequencing here drew on peripheral blood mononuclear cells (PBMCs), taken at new diagnosis, from a patient treated with antithyroid drugs. Receptor source: a man aged 40-49 years with Graves disease.

Comments on this clonotype: One base separates it from a far larger clone, so it is likely a read error. The gene calls are TRBV7-3 and TRBJ2-7; 8 bases map to TRBD1. Trimming cost V 2 bases and J 0 bases; bases outside gene matches: 9. Germline V gives CDR1 SGHTA, CDR2 FQGTGA. This CDR3 is built from 17 residues. The CDR3 spells CASSLETGVPHSYEQYF. The CDR3 DNA sequence: TGTGCCAGCAGCTTAGAGACAGGGGTTCCCCACTCCTACGAGCAGTACTTC.

This clonotype has ten or more counts. This chain joins TRBV7-6 and TRBJ1-2, with TRBD1 identical over 9 bases. This CDR3 spans 13 amino acids. V lost 4 bases and J lost 12; bases outside the gene matches: 9. The germline V gene has CDR1 SGHVS and CDR2 FNYEAQ. CDR3: CASSSRDRVPNTF. In DNA form, the CDR3 reads TGTGCCAGCAGCTCCCGGGACAGGGTGCCCAACACCTTC.

A note on this clonotype: This clone may be a read error of a much larger clone one base away. This rearrangement joins TRBV7-2 to TRBJ2-3; 9 bases match TRBD1. Per germline, CDR1 SGHTA and CDR2 FQGNSA. V dropped 3 bases and J dropped 6; count of bases not matched to a gene: 4. The CDR3 length is 14 residues. CDR3 nucleotides: TGTGCCAGCAGCTTTGTAGGGACAGGGGATACGCAGTATTTT. It yields the protein CASSFVGTGDTQYF.

In this sample, this clonotype turned up many times. J is TRBJ2-2 and V is TRBV14; D gene ambiguous. Germline V gives CDR1 SGHDN, CDR2 FVKESK. The CDR3 covers 16 residues. V was clipped by 5 bases and J by 4 bases, with 17 bases between them. This CDR3 is CASSYLSGPGTGELFF. CDR3 DNA sequence: TGTGCCAGCAGCTACCTCTCCGGGCCCGGCACCGGGGAGCTGTTTTTT.

The table lists this clonotype with a count of one. The chain combines TRBV11-2 with TRBJ2-7; 8 nucleotides line up with TRBD2. The CDR3 sequence is 15 residues long. V shed 5 bases, J shed 3 bases, and the junction held 9 bases outside the gene matches. Germline V CDR1 and CDR2: SGHAT, FQNNGV. The CDR3 nucleotides read TGTGCCAGCAGCCACCCCGGGACTAGGATCTACGAGCAGTACTTC. It specifies CASSHPGTRIYEQYF.

In its sample, this clonotype was seen many times. In DNA, the CDR3 is TGTGCCAGCAGTACACGACCGGGACCCTCCTACGAGCAGTACTTC. Amino acid sequence: CASSTRPGPSYEQYF. The chain employs TRBV27 and TRBJ2-7; D assignment may be TRBD1 or TRBD2 (5 bases each). V was cut by 5 bases and J by 0 bases, with 14 bases left in between. Germline CDR1 and CDR2: MNHEY and SMNVEV (reference sequence). This CDR3 is 15 amino acids long.

As for this clonotype: Mismatch with germline at one junction end may stem from a read error. The chain combines TRBV27 with TRBJ2-7; D perhaps matches TRBD1 (7 bases). CDR1 is MNHEY and CDR2 is SMNVEV in the germline V gene (reference sequence). There are 14 residues in the CDR3. The chain's CDR3 is CASSLEGASYEQYF. CDR3 DNA: TGCGCCAGCAGTTTGGAGGGGGCCTCCTACGAGCAGTACTTC.

This clonotype has at least ten counts. The chain combines TRBV5-1 with TRBJ2-3; 11 nucleotides agree with TRBD2. Trimming cost V 4 bases and J 6 bases; bases outside gene matches: 10. CDR3 length equals 16 residues. The germline gives CDR1 SGHRS, CDR2 YFSETQ. As DNA, the CDR3 is TGCGCCAGCAGCGAAGGACTAGCGGGCTCAAGGGATACGCAGTATTTT. Its translation: CASSEGLAGSRDTQYF.

The table lists this clonotype with many counts. J is TRBJ1-1 and V is TRBV5-1, with unresolved D. The CDR3 runs 14 residues. The V gene lost 0 bases and the J gene lost 3 bases, with 9 bases spanning the gap. Looked up from germline, CDR1 is SGHRS and CDR2 is YFSETQ. The CDR3 sequence is CASSLAPDYTEAFF. DNA for the CDR3: TGCGCCAGCAGCTTGGCTCCGGATTACACTGAAGCTTTCTTT.

This clonotype was seen many times. This chain connects TRBV7-8 to TRBJ2-4; D may correspond to TRBD1 or TRBD2 (6 bases each). V was cut by 3 bases and J by 6 bases, with 12 bases left in between. The CDR3 sequence is 14 residues long. Germline CDR1 and CDR2: SGHVS and FQNEAQ. The CDR3 region is CASSFMGGGNIQYF. The CDR3 coding sequence is TGTGCCAGCAGCTTCATGGGGGGCGGAAACATTCAGTACTTC.

This clonotype was counted at least ten times. The chain has TRBV11-2 and TRBJ2-1, with TRBD2 matching over 7 bases. V was clipped by 1 base and J by 9 bases; unmatched bases: 21. Germline CDR1 and CDR2: SGHAT and FQNNGV. The CDR3 is 19 residues long. The CDR3 loop reads CASSLGAASGGRLHGEQFF. The CDR3 region has the DNA TGTGCCAGCAGCTTAGGCGCGGCTAGCGGCGGGAGATTACATGGTGAGCAGTTCTTC.

This clonotype was seen repeatedly, ten times or more. J is TRBJ2-1 and V is TRBV12-3 or TRBV12-4, with TRBD1 as a possible D gene (6 bases). This CDR3 has 11 amino acids. V was clipped by 1 base and J by 12 bases, with 7 bases between them. CDR3 in amino acids: CASSLGQVQFF. CDR3 nucleotides: TGTGCCAGCAGTTTAGGACAGGTGCAGTTCTTC.

This clonotype appeared many times. The chain joins TRBV28 to TRBJ2-3, with 14 bases lining up with TRBD2. The CDR3 length is 22 residues. In germline, CDR1 is MDHEN, CDR2 SYDVKM. With V trimmed by 2 bases and J by 4 bases, 20 bases remained unmatched. CDR3 coding DNA: TGTGCCAGCAGTTTACTGGGACAGGGGCTCCGGGGACTAGCGGGAGAGTCAGATACGCAGTATTTT. Translating it yields CASSLLGQGLRGLAGESDTQYF.

This clonotype showed up many times. This chain links TRBV18 with TRBJ2-3; D uncertain. From germline, CDR1 is KGHSH and CDR2 LQKENI. The CDR3 spans 16 residues. Trimming shortened V by 6 bases and J by 5 bases, and 21 bases separated the two germline ends. The CDR3 region has the DNA TGTGCCAGCTCGCTCAAGGGTGGGTCCAATGGAGATACGCAGTATTTT. Its translation is CASSLKGGSNGDTQYF.

This clonotype showed up many times. The chain has TRBV12-3 or TRBV12-4 and TRBJ2-7; the D is unclear. The CDR3 covers 11 residues. The V and J ends lost 5 bases and 4 bases respectively, with 6 bases between them. CDR3 DNA: TGTGCCAGCAGTATCCGATACGAGCAGTACTTC. This encodes CASSIRYEQYF.

The rearrangement uses TRBV12-3 or TRBV12-4 and TRBJ1-3; 7 nucleotides match TRBD1. CDR3 length equals 16 residues. V was pared by 1 base and J by 4 bases, with 7 bases of the junction left unmatched. The CDR3 is CASSLVGTARGNTIYF. In nucleotides, the CDR3 is TGTGCCAGCAGTTTAGTCGGGACAGCACGAGGAAACACCATATATTTT.

The CDR3 DNA follows: TGTGCCAGTAGGGACAGGGGGGCAGGGGTGAACAATGAGCAGTTCTTC. Translation gives CASRDRGAGVNNEQFF. The chain recombines TRBV19 with TRBJ2-1, with 10 bases matching TRBD1. The CDR3 runs 16 residues. J gave up 5 bases and V 6 bases, and 10 bases lay outside the gene matches. Germline CDR1 LNHDA, CDR2 SQIVND (reference sequence).

The table lists this clonotype with many counts. The chain employs TRBV24-1 and TRBJ2-1; 7 nucleotides line up with TRBD2. Trimming cost V 0 bases and J 9 bases; bases outside gene matches: 10. Germline loops: CDR1 KGHDR, CDR2 SFDVKD. The CDR3 is 16 amino acids. DNA of the CDR3: TGTGCCACCAGTGATTTGGGGGGGGAGTTCTATAGTGAGCAGTTCTTC. Protein sequence: CATSDLGGEFYSEQFF.

The rearrangement uses TRBV27 and TRBJ2-2, with D hard to call. Trimming took off 2 bases at V and 0 bases at J, with 13 bases between the two ends. Germline loops: CDR1 MNHEY, CDR2 SMNVEV (reference sequence). The CDR3 consists of 17 residues. CDR3: CASSLGLEATNTGELFF. CDR3 coding DNA: TGTGCCAGCAGTTTAGGCCTCGAGGCGACGAACACCGGGGAGCTGTTTTTT.

The chain joins TRBV10-2 to TRBJ2-3; D may be TRBD2 (5 bases). The DNA end lines up better with TRBJ2-5; the J call may be wrong. The CDR3 length is 15 residues. Per the germline V gene, CDR1 is WSHSY and CDR2 is SAAADI. CDR3 nucleotides: TGCGCCAGCAGTGATTTGTCCGGGGAAGCAGAGACCCAGTACTTC. This sequence encodes CASSDLSGEAETQYF.

This clonotype was recorded many times. J is TRBJ1-1 and V is TRBV28, with 9 nucleotides matching TRBD1. The ends lost 4 bases at V and 3 bases at J; junction bases unmatched: 6. The CDR3 loop spans 15 amino acids. Per germline, CDR1 MDHEN and CDR2 SYDVKM. The CDR3, as DNA: TGTGCCAGCAGTTCCTTGACAGGGGGGCACACTGAAGCTTTCTTT. Translation: CASSSLTGGHTEAFF.

The sample holds many counts of this clonotype. CDR3 in DNA: TGTGCCAGCAGCTCCCTAGCCGACAAGAACTACAATGAGCAGTTCTTC. Amino acids: CASSSLADKNYNEQFF. The chain employs TRBV3-1 and TRBJ2-1, with D perhaps TRBD2 (5 bases). The length of the CDR3 is 16 residues. V was clipped by 5 bases and J by 3 bases, with 17 bases between them. The germline V gene has CDR1 LGHDT and CDR2 YNNKEL (reference sequence).

This clonotype was recorded a few times. The V call is TRBV10-3, the J call TRBJ2-3, with 14 bases that match TRBD2. CDR3 length equals 17 residues. Per the germline V gene, CDR1 is ENHRY and CDR2 is SYGVKD. V lost 6 bases to trimming and J lost 5 bases; unmatched junction nucleotides: 10. The CDR3 DNA reads as TGTGCCATCAGGCCCGGGACTAGCGGGAGAACGAAAGATACGCAGTATTTT. It translates to CAIRPGTSGRTKDTQYF.

This clonotype occurred many times. V is TRBV12-3 or TRBV12-4 and J is TRBJ2-5, with 8 nucleotides matching TRBD2. The CDR3 extends over 15 amino acids. J lost 2 bases, V lost 4 bases, and 6 bases had no gene match. The CDR3: CASSSLAGLQETQYF. In DNA form, the CDR3 reads TGTGCCAGCAGTTCTCTAGCGGGCCTTCAAGAGACCCAGTACTTC.

This clonotype occurred many times. The rearrangement uses TRBV11-3 and TRBJ2-5, with D perhaps TRBD1 or TRBD2 (5 bases each). The V end was cut by 1 base, the J end by 3 bases, with 9 bases between. Germline CDR1 SGHNT, CDR2 YENEEA. This CDR3 region has 14 residues. As DNA, the CDR3 is TGTGCCAGCAGCTTAGTTGGGGGAAAAGAGACCCAGTACTTC. Encoded protein: CASSLVGGKETQYF.

A word on this clonotype: This could be a read error, since a much larger clone is one nucleotide away. The chain joins TRBV20-1 to TRBJ2-5, with 7 bases lining up with TRBD2. This CDR3 comprises 14 residues. With V trimmed by 6 bases and J by 11 bases, 18 bases remained unmatched. Germline values: CDR1 DFQATT, CDR2 SNEGSKA (reference sequence). The CDR3 is CSAEFSGPYNEQYF. CDR3 nucleotide sequence: TGCAGTGCCGAATTTAGCGGGCCCTACAATGAGCAGTACTTC.

This clonotype was observed at least ten times. The chain couples TRBV27 to TRBJ1-2; D is possibly TRBD1 (5 bases). V was cut by 5 bases and J by 0 bases, with 10 bases left in between. The CDR3 totals 14 residues. Germline-derived CDR1 and CDR2 are MNHEY and SMNVEV (reference sequence). CDR3: CASSRDGTNYGYTF. The CDR3 DNA reads as TGTGCCAGCAGTCGGGACGGGACTAACTATGGCTACACCTTC.

CDR3 sequence: CASSSGLALNQPQHF. CDR3 DNA sequence: TGTGCCAGCAGCTCTGGACTCGCTCTTAATCAGCCCCAGCATTTT. The chain couples TRBV28 to TRBJ1-5; D call uncertain. Trimming shortened V by 6 bases and J by 4 bases, and 16 bases separated the two germline ends. This CDR3 has 15 residues. Germline assignment: CDR1 MDHEN and CDR2 SYDVKM. The full variable domain, with the rest looked up from reference TRBV28 and TRBJ1-5, is DVKVTQSSRYLVKRTGEKVFLECVQDMDHENMFWYRQDPGLGLRLIYFSYDVKMKEKGDIPEGYSVSREKKERFSLILESASTNQTSMYLCASSSGLALNQPQHFGDGTRLSIL.

In this sample, this clonotype turned up a few times. The chain recombines TRBV4-3 with TRBJ2-7; D is undetermined. The CDR3 sequence is 11 residues long. CDR1 is LGHNA and CDR2 is YSLEER in the germline V gene. Trimming pared 0 bases from V and 11 bases from J, leaving 8 bases between. The DNA of the CDR3 is TGCGCCAGCAGCCAAGATGGTACAGAGTACTTC. It translates to CASSQDGTEYF.

The rearrangement uses TRBV6-1 and TRBJ2-1; D might be TRBD1 (6 bases). The CDR3 has 15 residues. Germline-derived CDR1 and CDR2 are MNHNS and SASEGT. V lost 6 bases, J lost 7 bases, and 19 bases lay in between. For the CDR3, the DNA is TGTGCCAGCAGACCGACAGGAGGATTTGGTAATGAGCAGTTCTTC. It specifies CASRPTGGFGNEQFF.

CDR3 amino acids: CASSDRGVWGYTF. In DNA, the CDR3 is TGTGCCAGCAGCGACAGGGGGGTTTGGGGCTACACCTTC. The chain couples TRBV12-3 or TRBV12-4 to TRBJ1-2, with 9 nucleotides matching TRBD1. V was clipped by 6 bases and J by 8 bases; unmatched bases: 7. The CDR3 contains 13 residues.

This clonotype was counted between two and nine times. The chain carries TRBV20-1 and TRBJ2-1, with TRBD2 identical over 9 bases. Germline values: CDR1 DFQATT, CDR2 SNEGSKA (reference sequence). The CDR3 sequence is 14 residues long. V shed 5 bases and J 4 bases; nucleotides not matched to a gene: 6. The CDR3 protein is CSAVTSGFYNEQFF. The CDR3 DNA sequence: TGCAGTGCTGTGACTAGCGGTTTTTACAATGAGCAGTTCTTC.